Presented here are 19 T cell receptor beta chains from one specimen sequenced in a study of early T cells in non-severe SARS-CoV-2 infection. A single record per CDR3 protein comes from TCRdb applying MiXCR to the 5' RACE reads. This table has 35,000 to 40,000 distinct CDR3 sequences, 5.8% appearing once. What was sequenced was whole blood. Receptor source: an adult who was a healthcare worker with PCR-confirmed SARS-CoV-2 infection or an uninfected control (not recorded which).

This clonotype was observed at least ten times. The gene calls are TRBV5-1 and TRBJ2-5, with 7 bases aligning to TRBD1. The CDR3 covers 17 residues. Germline CDR1 is SGHRS and CDR2 is YFSETQ. V dropped 0 bases and J dropped 5; count of bases not matched to a gene: 13. The CDR3 region is CASSLAAMTGSGETQYF. CDR3 nucleotide sequence: TGCGCCAGCAGCTTGGCCGCGATGACAGGGAGTGGGGAGACCCAGTACTTC.

Ten or more counts support this clonotype. The CDR3 loop is CASNPTGTVGEKLFF. The CDR3 DNA reads TGTGCCAGCAACCCGACCGGGACAGTCGGTGAAAAACTGTTTTTT. The chain employs TRBV28 and TRBJ1-4; 7 bases are a match to TRBD1. The length of the CDR3 is 15 residues. Per germline, CDR1 MDHEN and CDR2 SYDVKM. Losses at the gene ends were 7 bases for V and 7 bases for J; bases not matched to a gene: 12.

This clonotype appeared many times. This chain joins TRBV20-1 and TRBJ2-1; the match to TRBD2 covers 13 bases. The germline gives CDR1 DFQATT, CDR2 SNEGSKA (reference sequence). The V segment lost 7 bases and the J segment 0 bases; nucleotides outside the gene matches: 9. This CDR3 region has 17 residues. The CDR3 DNA follows: TGCAGTGTTCCGGGACTAGCGGGATTAAGCTCCTACAATGAGCAGTTCTTC. Protein sequence: CSVPGLAGLSSYNEQFF.

This clonotype was found many times. The V call is TRBV30, the J call TRBJ2-7; 12 positions match TRBD2. The CDR3 runs 14 residues. With V trimmed by 5 bases and J by 0 bases, 2 bases remained unmatched. The germline CDR1 and CDR2 sequences are GTSNPN and SVGIG (reference sequence). DNA for the CDR3: TGTGCCTGGGGACTAGCGGGATCCTCCTACGAGCAGTACTTC. Translation: CAWGLAGSSYEQYF. The variable domain in full, completed from reference TRBV30 and TRBJ2-7, reads SQTIHQWPATLVQPVGSPLSLECTVEGTSNPNLYWYRQAAGRGLQLLFYSVGIGQISSEVPQNLSASRPQDRQFILSSKKLLLSDSGFYLCAWGLAGSSYEQYFGPGTRLTVT.

This clonotype was seen a few times. The V call is TRBV27, the J call TRBJ2-7; D is perhaps TRBD1 (6 bases). The length of the CDR3 is 12 residues. Germline CDR1 MNHEY, CDR2 SMNVEV (reference sequence). With 9 bases removed from V and 13 bases from J, the gap between germline ends came to 22 bases. The CDR3 loop reads CASMTRQARTYF. DNA of the CDR3: TGTGCCAGTATGACCCGACAGGCTCGGACCTACTTC.

There are a few counts of this clonotype. This chain links TRBV6-5 with TRBJ1-1; maybe TRBD1 (5 bases). The V and J ends lost 6 bases and 1 base respectively, with 9 bases between them. This CDR3 contains 13 residues. Looked up from germline, CDR1 is MNHEY and CDR2 is SVGAGI. CDR3 nucleotides: TGTGCCAGCAGCCAGACAGCGAACACTGAAGCTTTCTTT. Protein sequence: CASSQTANTEAFF.

The sample holds a few counts of this clonotype. This chain uses TRBV15 with TRBJ2-7; TRBD1 might be the D (5 bases). Germline V gene sequence: CDR1 LNHNV, CDR2 YYDKDF (reference sequence). V lost 11 bases and J 1 base, leaving 15 bases between the germline ends. CDR3 size: 13 residues. CDR3 nucleotide sequence: TGTGCCGCCGCCCCCGACAGTTCCTACGAGCAGTACTTC. Translation: CAAAPDSSYEQYF.

J is TRBJ2-1 and V is TRBV11-2, with TRBD2 matching 7 bases. Germline CDR1 SGHAT, CDR2 FQNNGV. With 1 base clipped from V and 8 bases from J, the junction kept 5 bases outside the gene matches. The CDR3 is made up of 14 amino acids. CDR3 nucleotide sequence: TGTGCCAGCAGCTTAGTTGGTGGGGGGGATGAGCAGTTCTTC. Its protein is CASSLVGGGDEQFF.

This clonotype has a count of ten or more. The V and J genes are TRBV27 and TRBJ2-7; 9 bases align to TRBD1. CDR3 length: 14 residues. The germline gives CDR1 MNHEY, CDR2 SMNVEV (reference sequence). The J segment lost 4 bases and the V segment lost 5 bases, leaving 6 bases of the junction unmatched. CDR3 in amino acids: CASSPGDRVYEQYF. The CDR3 nucleotides read TGTGCCAGCAGTCCCGGGGACAGGGTTTACGAGCAGTACTTC.

This clonotype has ten or more counts. The chain carries TRBV18 and TRBJ1-5; D unresolved. The V gene lost 2 bases and the J gene lost 2 bases, with 7 bases spanning the gap. CDR1 and CDR2 (germline): KGHSH, LQKENI. This CDR3 is 14 amino acids long. Here the CDR3 reads CASSPGGGNQPQHF. The CDR3 region has the DNA TGTGCCAGCTCACCAGGTGGTGGCAATCAGCCCCAGCATTTT.

This clonotype was observed at least ten times. This chain connects TRBV3-1 to TRBJ2-5; 12 bases align to TRBD2. The V gene's germline CDR1 is LGHDT and CDR2 YNNKEL (reference sequence). This CDR3 spans 14 amino acids. With 3 bases clipped from V and 5 bases from J, the junction kept 1 base outside the gene matches. The CDR3 region has the DNA TGTGCCAGCAGCCACACTAGCGGGGGGGAGACCCAGTACTTC. Protein sequence: CASSHTSGGETQYF.

This clonotype turned up a few times. The gene calls are TRBV6-6 and TRBJ2-1; TRBD2 might be the D (5 bases). Trimming removed 10 bases at V and 0 bases at J, with 13 bases between. Germline V lookup: CDR1 MNHNY, CDR2 SVGAGI (reference sequence). This CDR3 comprises 14 residues. The CDR3 DNA sequence: TGTGCCACCCGGGGTGGGAGCTCCTACAATGAGCAGTTCTTC. Its translation: CATRGGSSYNEQFF.

The chain couples TRBV19 to TRBJ2-5; TRBD1 might be the D (6 bases). Trimming removed 4 bases from V and 0 bases from J, with 12 bases in between. Germline V CDR1 and CDR2: LNHDA, SQIVND (reference sequence). This CDR3 contains 15 residues. The CDR3 loop reads CASSNVRGYQETQYF. The CDR3 DNA is TGTGCCAGTAGTAATGTGAGGGGGTACCAAGAGACCCAGTACTTC.

This clonotype appeared a few times. This chain connects TRBV7-3 to TRBJ2-7, with 14 bases that match TRBD2. Germline V gene lookup returns CDR1 SGHTA and CDR2 FQGTGA. Germline trimming cut 6 bases from V and 6 bases from J; bases unmatched to any gene: 7. The CDR3 is 15 residues long. This chain's CDR3 is CASRNLGLAGVEQYF. The CDR3 DNA follows: TGTGCCAGCAGGAACCTGGGACTAGCGGGAGTCGAGCAGTACTTC.

Ten or more counts support this clonotype. This chain links TRBV20-1 with TRBJ1-2; D is unclear. V was shortened by 2 bases and J by 2 bases, with 15 bases between the two germline ends. The CDR3 covers 15 residues. Germline lookup yields CDR1 DFQATT and CDR2 SNEGSKA (reference sequence). Here the CDR3 DNA reads TGCAGTGCTAGAAAAAGCGGGCAAGGGAACTATGGCTACACCTTC. Encoded protein: CSARKSGQGNYGYTF.

This clonotype has at least ten counts. The chain couples TRBV19 to TRBJ1-5; D may be TRBD1 (6 bases). Germline CDR1 LNHDA, CDR2 SQIVND (reference sequence). The CDR3 contains 15 residues. Trimming pared 3 bases from V and 4 bases from J, leaving 13 bases between. As DNA, the CDR3 is TGTGCCAGTAGTATCCTGGACAGATCAAATCAGCCCCAGCATTTT. This gives the protein CASSILDRSNQPQHF.

This clonotype was picked up many times. The J gene is TRBJ2-5, the V gene TRBV27; D not certain. Germline CDR1 and CDR2: MNHEY and SMNVEV (reference sequence). CDR3 length: 11 residues. The V end was cut by 7 bases, the J end by 5 bases, with 8 bases between. The CDR3 loop reads CASTDFETQYF. The DNA for the CDR3 is TGTGCCAGCACCGACTTCGAGACCCAGTACTTC.

This clonotype was counted only a few times. V gene TRBV5-5 combines with J gene TRBJ1-6; possibly TRBD1 for D (5 bases). V was pared by 5 bases and J by 6 bases, with 9 bases between. This CDR3 has 13 residues. Germline-derived CDR1 and CDR2 are SGHKS and YYEKEE (reference sequence). The CDR3 is CASRGLINSPLHF. As DNA, the CDR3 is TGTGCCAGCAGGGGACTGATTAATTCACCCCTCCACTTT.

At least ten counts were recorded for this clonotype. V and J are TRBV6-2 or TRBV6-3 and TRBJ1-1; D is ambiguous. Trimming removed 1 base at V and 6 bases at J, with 9 bases between. This CDR3 has 13 residues. In germline, CDR1 is MNHEY, CDR2 SVGEGT. Written as DNA, the CDR3 is TGTGCCAGCAGTTACTTCCTCCTTGCTGAAGCTTTCTTT. It translates to CASSYFLLAEAFF.